This T cell receptor (beta chain) comes out of a study of PD-L1 blockade in urothelial cancer (dated by TCRdb to between 2016 and 2019). In the study overall: Therapy was started around 2014 for all patients, and atezolizumab 1,200 mg was administered intravenously every 3 weeks. About 85% of the roughly 29 patients were males with bladder-origin urothelial cancer, and about two thirds of the roughly 30 reported a prior smoking history. Patients had an ECOG performance status of 0 or 1 and had received between 0 and 3 prior chemotherapy regimens. Blood samples were analyzed at 3 weeks after treatment start (second dose) and at 6 weeks after treatment start. Blood samples yielded a median of about 150,000 T cells and around 80,000 unique TCRs, with median clonality 0.080. Somatic, immune and clinical correlates of response to PD-L1 blockade with atezolizumab in urothelial cancer were the focus of an exploratory multi-omic analysis. Pretreatment tumor samples, along with matched peripheral blood collected serially before and after atezolizumab treatment, underwent TCR sequencing. Durable clinical benefit was defined as progression-free survival longer than 6 months, and TCR features were also tested against progression-free and overall survival. Whole exome sequencing and RNA sequencing of pretreatment tumors were performed alongside TCR sequencing in the same patients. Durable clinical benefit was achieved by nine patients but not by the remaining 20. Some 29 patients had pretreatment blood TCR-seq, roughly 24 had at least one posttreatment blood collection, and roughly 24 had tumor TCR-seq.

The CDR3 spans 16 residues, from the cysteine through the phenylalanine. The sequence is cut down to CDR3 DNA, 48 bases in frame from base 1. Trimming costs V 0 bases and J 0 bases, and their ends lie 9 bases apart. CDR1 and CDR2 were assigned from the germline V gene (reference sequence) as GTSNPN and SVGIG. The sample's time point label, in plain terms: pretreatment peripheral blood. The cohort included roughly 30 patients with locally advanced or metastatic urothelial carcinoma who were treated at Memorial Sloan Kettering on a trial protocol. Peripheral blood mononuclear cells were collected pretreatment and during treatment, with between 1 and 8 total time points obtained per patient. The Qiagen DNeasy Blood extraction kit was used to purify genomic DNA from total PBMCs and tumor samples. PBMCs were collected pretreatment and during treatment, and were isolated and stored as previously described.

Findings and caveats that apply to the study as a whole: Improved progression-free and overall survival was found to be associated with pretreatment peripheral blood TCR clonality below the median. Because the sample size was small (n of about 27) and many exploratory analyses were performed, the results are intended to be hypothesis-generating. At 3 weeks after the start of treatment, tumor-associated TCR clones in peripheral blood had expanded more in patients with durable benefit (n ≈ 20, p = 0.022).

Each PCR received spiked-in synthetic TCR analog templates so that absolute template abundance could be estimated from read counts. Using the immunoSEQ assay, TCRbeta CDR3 regions were amplified from genomic DNA with bias-controlled V and J gene primers. Sequencing of rearranged TCRbeta segments was performed at approximately 20X coverage. The study's own analysis went as follows. Sequencing errors were corrected by clustering and CDR3s were annotated against IMGT to assign V, D and J genes. Downstream analyses used only productive TCRbeta rearrangements, leaving out any out-of-frame or stop-codon sequences. Clonality was calculated as one minus the Shannon entropy normalized by the log of the number of unique productive sequences. Fisher's exact test with Benjamini-Hochberg correction, using a cutoff of adjusted p below 0.01, was how clones that differed between time points or between blood and tumor were identified. Imported from immuneACCESS, the table was reduced by TCRdb to in-frame sequences with V and J called. These copies leave out some clones; in studies compared against another copy, an unresolved V gene accounts for under half, and the cause of the remainder is not known. D and trimming come from the DNA, and the V and J calls and clone size come from that table. The sample table records almost 90,000 clones; over 80% of these occur just once. Roughly 1.9% of the sample is taken by the ten largest.

As for this clone: Its recognized antigen is unknown. The record has no base qualities; no much larger clone is one base away.

The rearrangement joined TRBV30 to TRBJ2-6, with the D gene not confidently named. This clonotype was obtained from a man between 60 and 75 years old with urothelial cancer. The specimen was PBMCs, collected around atezolizumab (anti-PD-L1) treatment. Here is the DNA: TGTGCCTGGAGTGTAACCAGAAGCTCTGGGGCCAACGTCCTGACTTTC. Its amino acids are CAWSVTRSSGANVLTF.